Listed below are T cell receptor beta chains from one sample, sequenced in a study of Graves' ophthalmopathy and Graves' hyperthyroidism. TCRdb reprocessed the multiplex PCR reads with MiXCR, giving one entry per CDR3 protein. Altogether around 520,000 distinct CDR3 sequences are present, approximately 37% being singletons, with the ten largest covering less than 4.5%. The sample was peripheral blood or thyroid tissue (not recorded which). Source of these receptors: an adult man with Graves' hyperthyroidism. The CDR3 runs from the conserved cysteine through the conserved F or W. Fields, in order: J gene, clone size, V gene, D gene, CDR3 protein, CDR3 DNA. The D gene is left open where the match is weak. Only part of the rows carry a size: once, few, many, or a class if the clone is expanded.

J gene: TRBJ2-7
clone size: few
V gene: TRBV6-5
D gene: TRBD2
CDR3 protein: CASSTTSGGSYEQYF
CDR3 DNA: TGTGCCAGCAGCACCACTAGCGGGGGTTCCTACGAGCAGTACTTC

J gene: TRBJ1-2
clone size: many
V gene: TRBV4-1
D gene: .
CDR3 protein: CASSQVGGNGYTF
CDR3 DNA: TGCGCCAGCAGCCAAGTGGGTGGTAATGGCTACACCTTC

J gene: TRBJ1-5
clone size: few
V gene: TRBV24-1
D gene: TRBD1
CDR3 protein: CATSDPTGASNQPQHF
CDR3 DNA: TGTGCCACCAGTGATCCGACAGGGGCGAGCAATCAGCCCCAGCATTTT

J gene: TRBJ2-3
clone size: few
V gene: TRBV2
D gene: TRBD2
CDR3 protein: CASASGSGDTQYF
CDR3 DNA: TGTGCCAGCGCTAGCGGGAGTGGAGATACGCAGTATTTT

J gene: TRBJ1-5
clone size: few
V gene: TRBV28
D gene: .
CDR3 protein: CASSPNRGNQPQHF
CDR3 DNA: TGTGCCAGCAGTCCGAATCGGGGCAATCAGCCCCAGCATTTT

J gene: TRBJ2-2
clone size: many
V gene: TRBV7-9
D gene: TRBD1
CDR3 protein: CASPGQYNTGELFF
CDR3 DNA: TGTGCCAGCCCGGGACAGTATAACACCGGGGAGCTGTTTTTT

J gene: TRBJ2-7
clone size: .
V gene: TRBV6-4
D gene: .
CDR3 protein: CASSDSNRHFSYERYF
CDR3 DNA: TGTGCCAGCAGTGACTCGAATCGGCACTTCTCCTACGAGCGGTACTTC

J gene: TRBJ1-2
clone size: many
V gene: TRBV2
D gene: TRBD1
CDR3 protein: CASSPTGTGSDTF
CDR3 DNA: TGTGCCAGCAGTCCTACCGGGACAGGGTCGGACACCTTC

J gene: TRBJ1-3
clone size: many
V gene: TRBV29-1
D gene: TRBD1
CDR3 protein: CSVFGQGGNTIYF
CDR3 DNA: TGCAGCGTCTTCGGACAGGGAGGAAACACCATATATTTT

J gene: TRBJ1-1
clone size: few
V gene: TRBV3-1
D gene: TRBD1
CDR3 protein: CASTRRTGQGHTEAFF
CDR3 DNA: TGTGCCAGCACTCGACGTACGGGACAGGGCCACACTGAAGCTTTCTTT

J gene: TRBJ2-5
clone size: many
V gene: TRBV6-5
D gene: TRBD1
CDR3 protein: CASSYGGPGGQETQYF
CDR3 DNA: TGTGCCAGCAGTTACGGGGGTCCAGGGGGCCAAGAGACCCAGTACTTC

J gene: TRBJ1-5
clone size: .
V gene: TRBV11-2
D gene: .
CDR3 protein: CASSLGAGYEHF
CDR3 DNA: TGTGCCAGCAGCTTAGGGGCGGGCTACGAGCATTTT

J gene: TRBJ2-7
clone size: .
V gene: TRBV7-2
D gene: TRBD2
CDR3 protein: CASSSPIAGNYEQYF
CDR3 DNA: TGTGCCAGCAGCTCCCCCATAGCGGGAAACTACGAGCAGTACTTC

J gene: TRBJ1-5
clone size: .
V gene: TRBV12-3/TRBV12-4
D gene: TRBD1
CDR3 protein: CASSFESTGVKHQPQHF
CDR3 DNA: TGTGCCAGCAGTTTTGAGTCGACAGGGGTTAAACATCAGCCCCAGCATTTT

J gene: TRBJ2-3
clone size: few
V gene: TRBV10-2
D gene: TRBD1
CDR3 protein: CASSDRGRVDTQYF
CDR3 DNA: TGCGCCAGCAGCGACAGGGGGCGAGTGGATACGCAGTATTTT

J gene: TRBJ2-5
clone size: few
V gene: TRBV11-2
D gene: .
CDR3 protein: CASSFFETQYF
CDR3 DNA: TGTGCCAGCAGCTTTTTCGAGACCCAGTACTTC

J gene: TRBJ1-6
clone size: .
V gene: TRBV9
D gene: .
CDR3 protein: CASSVSGVSPLHF
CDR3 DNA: TGTGCCAGCAGCGTATCGGGGGTATCACCCCTCCACTTT

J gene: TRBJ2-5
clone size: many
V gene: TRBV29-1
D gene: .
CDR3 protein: CSGRGLASEETQYF
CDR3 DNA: TGCAGCGGGCGGGGCTTAGCATCAGAAGAGACCCAGTACTTC

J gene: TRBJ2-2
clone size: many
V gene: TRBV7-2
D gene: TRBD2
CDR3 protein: CASSLSSGSDTGELFF
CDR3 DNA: TGTGCCAGCAGCCTCTCTAGCGGGAGTGACACCGGGGAGCTGTTTTTT

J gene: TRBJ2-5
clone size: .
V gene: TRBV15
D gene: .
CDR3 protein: CATSRDTGKETQYF
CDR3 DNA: TGTGCCACCAGCAGAGATACAGGAAAAGAGACCCAGTACTTC

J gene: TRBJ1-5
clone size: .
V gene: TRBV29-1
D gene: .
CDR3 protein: CSPRNNQPQHF
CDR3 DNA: TGCAGCCCGCGGAACAATCAGCCCCAGCATTTT